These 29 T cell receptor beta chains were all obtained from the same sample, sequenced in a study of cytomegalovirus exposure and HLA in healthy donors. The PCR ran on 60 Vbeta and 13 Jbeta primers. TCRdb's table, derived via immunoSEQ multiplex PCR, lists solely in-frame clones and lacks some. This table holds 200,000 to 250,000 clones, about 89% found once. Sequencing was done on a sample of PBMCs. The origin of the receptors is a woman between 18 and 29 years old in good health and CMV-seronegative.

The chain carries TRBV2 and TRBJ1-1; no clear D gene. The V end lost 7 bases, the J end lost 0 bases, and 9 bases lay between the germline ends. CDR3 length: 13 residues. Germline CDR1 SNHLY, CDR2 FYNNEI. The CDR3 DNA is TGTGCCAGCAAGGCGGAAATGAACACTGAAGCTTTCTTT. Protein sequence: CASKAEMNTEAFF.

DNA for the CDR3: TGTGCCAGCAGCTTAGGTGCAGGGGGCATCTACGAGCAGTACTTC. Encoded protein: CASSLGAGGIYEQYF. The chain uses TRBV7-9 and TRBJ2-7; 8 positions match TRBD1. CDR3 length equals 15 residues. V gave up 1 base and J gave up 3 bases; unmatched junction bases: 5. Germline V gene lookup returns CDR1 SEHNR and CDR2 FQNEAQ (reference sequence).

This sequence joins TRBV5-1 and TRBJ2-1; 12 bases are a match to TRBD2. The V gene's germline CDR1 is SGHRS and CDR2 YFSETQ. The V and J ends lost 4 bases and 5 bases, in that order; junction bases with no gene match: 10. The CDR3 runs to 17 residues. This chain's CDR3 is CASSVRQRTSGDNEQFF. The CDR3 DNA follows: TGCGCCAGCAGCGTACGACAAAGGACTAGCGGGGACAATGAGCAGTTCTTC.

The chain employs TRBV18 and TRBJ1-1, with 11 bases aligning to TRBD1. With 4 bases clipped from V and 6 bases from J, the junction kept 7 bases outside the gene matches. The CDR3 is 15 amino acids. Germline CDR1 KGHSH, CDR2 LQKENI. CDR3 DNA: TGTGCCAGCTCACAATCCGGGACAGGGGGGCCTGAAGCTTTCTTT. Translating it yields CASSQSGTGGPEAFF.

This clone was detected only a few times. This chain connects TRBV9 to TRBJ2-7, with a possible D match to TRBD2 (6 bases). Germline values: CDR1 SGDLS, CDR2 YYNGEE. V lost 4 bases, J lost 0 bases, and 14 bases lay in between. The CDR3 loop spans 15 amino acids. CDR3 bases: TGTGCCAGCAGCAAGGGACTGGGAGACTCCTACGAGCAGTACTTC. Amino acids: CASSKGLGDSYEQYF.

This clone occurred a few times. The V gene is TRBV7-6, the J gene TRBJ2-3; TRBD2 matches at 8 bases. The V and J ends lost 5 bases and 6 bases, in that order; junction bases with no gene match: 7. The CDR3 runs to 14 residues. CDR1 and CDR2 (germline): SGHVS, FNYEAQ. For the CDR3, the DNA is TGTGCCAGCAGCCAGGGACTAGGGGCGGATACGCAGTATTTT. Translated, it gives CASSQGLGADTQYF.

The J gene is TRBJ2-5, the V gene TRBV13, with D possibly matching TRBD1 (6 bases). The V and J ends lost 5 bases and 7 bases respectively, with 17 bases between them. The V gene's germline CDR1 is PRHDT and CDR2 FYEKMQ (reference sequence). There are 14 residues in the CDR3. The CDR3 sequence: CASSESTGLATQYF. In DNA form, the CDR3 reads TGTGCCAGCAGCGAATCGACAGGTTTGGCGACCCAGTACTTC.

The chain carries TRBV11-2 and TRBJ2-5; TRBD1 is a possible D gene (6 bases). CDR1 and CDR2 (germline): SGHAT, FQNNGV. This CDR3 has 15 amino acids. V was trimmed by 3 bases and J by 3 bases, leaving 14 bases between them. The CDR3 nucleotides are TGTGCCAGCAGCTTCCGGGACAAGGGGGAAGAGACCCAGTACTTC. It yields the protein CASSFRDKGEETQYF.

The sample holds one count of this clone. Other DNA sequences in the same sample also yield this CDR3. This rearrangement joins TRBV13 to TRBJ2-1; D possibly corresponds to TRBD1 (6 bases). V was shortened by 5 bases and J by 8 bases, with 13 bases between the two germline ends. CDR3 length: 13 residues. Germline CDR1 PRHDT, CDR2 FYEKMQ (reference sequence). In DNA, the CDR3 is TGTGCCAGCAGCACCCACAGGGCGGATGAGCAGTTCTTC. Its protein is CASSTHRADEQFF.

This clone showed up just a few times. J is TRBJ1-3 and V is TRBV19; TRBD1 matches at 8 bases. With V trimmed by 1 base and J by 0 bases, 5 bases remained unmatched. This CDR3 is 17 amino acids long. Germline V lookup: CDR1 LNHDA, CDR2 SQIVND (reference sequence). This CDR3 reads CASSIGDRISSGNTIYF. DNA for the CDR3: TGTGCCAGTAGTATAGGGGACAGGATCTCCTCTGGAAACACCATATATTTT.

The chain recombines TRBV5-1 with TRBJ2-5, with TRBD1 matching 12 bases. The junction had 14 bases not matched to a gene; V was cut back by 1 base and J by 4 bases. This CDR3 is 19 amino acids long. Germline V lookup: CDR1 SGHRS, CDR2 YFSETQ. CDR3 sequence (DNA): TGCGCCAGCAGCTTGATCGCGCTATCCGGGACAGGGGGCGGAGAGACCCAGTACTTC. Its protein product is CASSLIALSGTGGGETQYF.

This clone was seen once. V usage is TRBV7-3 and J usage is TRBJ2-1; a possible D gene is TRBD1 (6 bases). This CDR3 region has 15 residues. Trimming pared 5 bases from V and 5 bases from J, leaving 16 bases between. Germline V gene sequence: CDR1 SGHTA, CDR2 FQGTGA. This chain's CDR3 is CASSPTGTPNNEQFF. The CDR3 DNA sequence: TGTGCCAGCAGCCCGACCGGGACACCCAACAATGAGCAGTTCTTC.

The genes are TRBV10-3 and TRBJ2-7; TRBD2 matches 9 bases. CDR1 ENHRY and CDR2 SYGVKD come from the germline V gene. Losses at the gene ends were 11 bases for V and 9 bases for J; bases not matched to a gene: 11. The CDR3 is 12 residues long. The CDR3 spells CAVGKGSGGQYF. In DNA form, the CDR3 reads TGTGCCGTGGGGAAGGGTAGCGGGGGGCAGTACTTC.

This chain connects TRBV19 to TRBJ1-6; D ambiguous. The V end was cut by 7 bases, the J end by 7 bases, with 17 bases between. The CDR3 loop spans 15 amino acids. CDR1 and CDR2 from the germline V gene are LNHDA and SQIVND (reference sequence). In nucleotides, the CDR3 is TGTGCCAGTAAGCCCCTTGAGGCCGTGAATTCACCCCTCCACTTT. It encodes CASKPLEAVNSPLHF.

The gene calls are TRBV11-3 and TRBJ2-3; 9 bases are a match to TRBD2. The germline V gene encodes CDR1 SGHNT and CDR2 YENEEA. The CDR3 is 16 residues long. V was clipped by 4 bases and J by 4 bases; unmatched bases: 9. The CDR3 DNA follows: TGTGCCAGCAGCTCCCCCGAGGAGCGGGGGGCAGATACGCAGTATTTT. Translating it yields CASSSPEERGADTQYF.

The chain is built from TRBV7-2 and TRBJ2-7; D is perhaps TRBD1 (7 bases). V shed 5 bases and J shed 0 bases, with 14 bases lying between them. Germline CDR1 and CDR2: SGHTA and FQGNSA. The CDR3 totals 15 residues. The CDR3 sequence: CASSLGGTASYEQYF. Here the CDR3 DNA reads TGTGCCAGCAGCCTAGGGGGGACAGCCTCCTACGAGCAGTACTTC.

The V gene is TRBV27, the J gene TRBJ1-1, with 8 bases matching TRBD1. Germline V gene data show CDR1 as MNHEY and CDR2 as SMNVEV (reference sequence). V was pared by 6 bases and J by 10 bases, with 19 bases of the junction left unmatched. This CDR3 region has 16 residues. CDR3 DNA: TGTGCCAGCAGCTTCAGGGGGCCCTCGGTCAAAGGGGTAGCTTTCTTT. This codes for CASSFRGPSVKGVAFF.

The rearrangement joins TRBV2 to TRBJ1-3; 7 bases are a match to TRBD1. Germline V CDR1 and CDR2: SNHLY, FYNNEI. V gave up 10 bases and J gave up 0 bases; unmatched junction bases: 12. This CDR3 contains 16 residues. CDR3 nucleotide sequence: TGTGCCACCTCGTTGACAGGGACTCGCTCTGGAAACACCATATATTTT. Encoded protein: CATSLTGTRSGNTIYF.

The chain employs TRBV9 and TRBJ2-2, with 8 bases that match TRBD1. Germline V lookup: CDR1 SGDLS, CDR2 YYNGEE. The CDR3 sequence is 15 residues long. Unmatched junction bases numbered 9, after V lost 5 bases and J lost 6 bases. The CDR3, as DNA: TGTGCCAGCAGACGGACAGGGTCGACTCCCGGGGAGCTGTTTTTT. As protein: CASRRTGSTPGELFF.

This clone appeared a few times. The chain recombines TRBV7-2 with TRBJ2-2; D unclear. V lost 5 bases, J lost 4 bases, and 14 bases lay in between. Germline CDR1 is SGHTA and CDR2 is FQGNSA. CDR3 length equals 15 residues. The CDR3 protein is CASSPIQITTGELFF. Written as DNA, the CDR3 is TGTGCCAGCAGCCCTATACAGATTACCACCGGGGAGCTGTTTTTT.

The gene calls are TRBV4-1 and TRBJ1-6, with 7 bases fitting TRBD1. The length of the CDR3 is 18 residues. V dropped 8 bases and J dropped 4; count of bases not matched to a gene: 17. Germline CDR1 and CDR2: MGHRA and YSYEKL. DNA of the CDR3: TGCGCCAGCCCACGACAGGGCCCTTATTACCCTTATAATTCACCCCTCCACTTT. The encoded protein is CASPRQGPYYPYNSPLHF.

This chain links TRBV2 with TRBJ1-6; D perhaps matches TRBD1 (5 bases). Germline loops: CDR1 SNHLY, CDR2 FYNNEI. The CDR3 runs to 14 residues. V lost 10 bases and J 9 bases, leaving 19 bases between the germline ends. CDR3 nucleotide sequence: TGTGCCACCGGGGGGGGGAGCCTAACTTCACCCCTCCACTTT. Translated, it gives CATGGGSLTSPLHF.

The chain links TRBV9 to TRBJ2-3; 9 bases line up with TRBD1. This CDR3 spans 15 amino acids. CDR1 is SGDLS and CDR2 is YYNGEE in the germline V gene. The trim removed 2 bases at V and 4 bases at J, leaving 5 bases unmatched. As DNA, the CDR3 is TGTGCCAGCAGCGTTGGGACAGGGTCTTCAGATACGCAGTATTTT. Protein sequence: CASSVGTGSSDTQYF.

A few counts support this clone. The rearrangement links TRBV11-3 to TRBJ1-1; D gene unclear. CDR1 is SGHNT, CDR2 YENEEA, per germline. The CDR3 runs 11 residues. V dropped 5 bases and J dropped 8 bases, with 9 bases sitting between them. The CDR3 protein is CASSVYKEAFF. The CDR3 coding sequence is TGTGCCAGCAGCGTTTACAAAGAAGCTTTCTTT.

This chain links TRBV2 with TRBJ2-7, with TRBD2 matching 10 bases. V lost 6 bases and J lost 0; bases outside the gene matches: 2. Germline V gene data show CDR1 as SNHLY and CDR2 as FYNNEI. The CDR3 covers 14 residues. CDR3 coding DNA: TGTGCCAGCAGGAGGACTAGCGGCTCCTACGAGCAGTACTTC. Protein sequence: CASRRTSGSYEQYF.

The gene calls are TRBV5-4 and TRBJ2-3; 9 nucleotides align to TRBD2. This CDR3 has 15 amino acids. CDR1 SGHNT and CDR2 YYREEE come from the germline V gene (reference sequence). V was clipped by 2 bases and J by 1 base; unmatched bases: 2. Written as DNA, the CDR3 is TGTGCCAGCAGCTTAGCGGGGGGCCGCACAGATACGCAGTATTTT. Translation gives CASSLAGGRTDTQYF. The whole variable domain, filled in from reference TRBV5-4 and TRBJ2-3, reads ETGVTQSPTHLIKTRGQQVTLRCSSQSGHNTVSWYQQALGQGPQFIFQYYREEENGRGNFPPRFSGLQFPNYSSELNVNALELDDSALYLCASSLAGGRTDTQYFGPGTRLTVL.

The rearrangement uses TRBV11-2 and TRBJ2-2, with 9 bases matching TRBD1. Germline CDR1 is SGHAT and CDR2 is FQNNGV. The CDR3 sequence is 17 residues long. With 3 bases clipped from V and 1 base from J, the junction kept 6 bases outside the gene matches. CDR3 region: CASSFPSGQGNTGELFF. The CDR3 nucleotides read TGTGCCAGCAGCTTTCCGTCGGGACAGGGGAACACCGGGGAGCTGTTTTTT.

CDR3 region: CASSLAGSRLGYTF. The CDR3 nucleotides read TGTGCCAGCAGCTTGGCCGGGTCGCGGCTCGGCTACACCTTC. This sequence joins TRBV5-4 and TRBJ1-2, with D unresolved. CDR3 size: 14 residues. Between the trimmed V and J ends, which lost 0 bases and 8 bases, there was a span of 14 bases. Germline V gene data show CDR1 as SGHNT and CDR2 as YYREEE (reference sequence).

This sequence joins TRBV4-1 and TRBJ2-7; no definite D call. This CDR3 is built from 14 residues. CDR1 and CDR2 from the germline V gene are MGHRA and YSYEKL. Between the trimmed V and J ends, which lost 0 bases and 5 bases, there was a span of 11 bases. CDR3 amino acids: CASSQDRSADEQYF. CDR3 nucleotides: TGCGCCAGCAGCCAAGATCGGAGTGCCGACGAGCAGTACTTC.